This TCR beta chain was observed in a study of PD-1 blockade in classical Hodgkin lymphoma. On the study more broadly: With a 2-week interval, patients received intravenous nivolumab at 3 mg/kg.

Trimming took off 0 bases at V and 6 bases at J, with 16 bases between the two ends. The CDR3 runs 15 residues. Germline V gene data show CDR1 as SGHRS and CDR2 as YFSETQ. Patients all relapsed after autologous stem cell transplantation, and there was variation in brentuximab vedotin exposure. Sequencing used immunoSEQ multiplex PCR; TCRdb keeps in-frame clones, though not all of them. The sample lists approximately 100,000 clones; about 89% were seen once. The material sequenced was peripheral blood mononuclear cells (PBMCs), taken before the second cycle of nivolumab. This sequence joins TRBV5-1 and TRBJ2-7; D remains unclear. This sequence was found in a human donor with classical Hodgkin lymphoma. The CDR3 reads CASSLDAWKDGEQYF. The CDR3 DNA follows: TGCGCCAGCAGCTTGGATGCGTGGAAGGATGGCGAGCAGTACTTC.